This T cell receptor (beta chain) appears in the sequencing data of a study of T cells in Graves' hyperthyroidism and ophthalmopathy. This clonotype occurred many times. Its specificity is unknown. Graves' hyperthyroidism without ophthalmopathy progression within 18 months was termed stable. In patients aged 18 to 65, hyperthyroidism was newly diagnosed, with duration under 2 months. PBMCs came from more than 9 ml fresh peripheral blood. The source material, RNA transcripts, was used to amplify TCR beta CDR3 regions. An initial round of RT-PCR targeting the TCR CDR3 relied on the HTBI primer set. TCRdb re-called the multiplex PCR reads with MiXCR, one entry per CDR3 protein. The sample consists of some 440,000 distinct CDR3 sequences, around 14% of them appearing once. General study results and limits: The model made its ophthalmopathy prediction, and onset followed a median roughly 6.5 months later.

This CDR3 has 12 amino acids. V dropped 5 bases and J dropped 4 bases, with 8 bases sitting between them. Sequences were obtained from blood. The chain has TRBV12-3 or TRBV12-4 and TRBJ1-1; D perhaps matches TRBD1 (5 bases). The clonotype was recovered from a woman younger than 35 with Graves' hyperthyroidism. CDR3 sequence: CASSHRSTEAFF. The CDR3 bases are TGTGCCAGCAGTCACAGGAGCACTGAAGCTTTCTTT.